The 4 T cell receptor beta chains below come from one sample, sequenced in a study of response to subunit inactivated influenza vaccine (dated by TCRdb to the late 2010s). Library prep was done by RT-PCR. Sequenced on an Illumina HiSeq 2500. TCRdb trimmed public reads at Q25 via fastp, called clones via MiXCR and kept in-frame beta chains. A single entry per CDR3 protein holds the most common genes and DNA from its merged rows. This sample comprises about 780,000 distinct CDR3 sequences, less than 20% of them detected only once. 11% of the sample is in the top ten clones. Sequenced material: PBMCs from blood, taken roughly 5 days after vaccination. These TCRs come from a man between 50 and 59 years old who received an inactivated influenza vaccine. Donor details come from another sample of the same person, matched by shared clones.

V usage is TRBV20-1 and J usage is TRBJ2-5, with 15 bases aligning to TRBD2. The germline V gene encodes CDR1 DFQATT and CDR2 SNEGSKA (reference sequence). After removal of 6 bases from V and 5 bases from J, the junction contained 4 bases not matched to a gene. CDR3 length: 14 residues. The CDR3 region is CSAKGLAGGETQYF. CDR3 nucleotide sequence: TGCAGTGCCAAAGGACTAGCGGGGGGGGAGACCCAGTACTTC.

The table lists this clonotype with a few counts. This rearrangement joins TRBV5-1 to TRBJ1-2; 8 positions match TRBD1. V trimming: 4 bases; J trimming: 5 bases; junction bases outside the gene matches: 13. Germline CDR1 is SGHRS and CDR2 is YFSETQ. There are 16 residues in the CDR3. The CDR3 protein is CASSGGQGLREYGYTF. The CDR3 DNA sequence: TGCGCCAGCAGCGGCGGACAGGGATTAAGGGAATATGGCTACACCTTC.

The rearrangement links TRBV7-9 to TRBJ2-7; tentatively, D is TRBD2 (5 bases). Trimming cost V 1 base and J 5 bases, with 15 bases left between them. Germline V gene sequence: CDR1 SEHNR, CDR2 FQNEAQ (reference sequence). The CDR3 contains 15 residues. The CDR3 here is CASSLVSGSGNEQYF. CDR3 in DNA: TGTGCCAGCAGCTTAGTTTCGGGGTCTGGCAACGAGCAGTACTTC. Supplemented by reference TRBV7-9 and TRBJ2-7, the full variable domain reads DTGVSQNPRHKITKRGQNVTFRCDPISEHNRLYWYRQTLGQGPEFLTYFQNEAQLEKSRLLSDRFSAERPKGSFSTLEIQRTEQGDSAMYLCASSLVSGSGNEQYFGPGTRLTVT.

The chain uses TRBV6-5 and TRBJ2-7; weak D call: TRBD1 (5 bases). Looked up from germline, CDR1 is MNHEY and CDR2 is SVGAGI. CDR3 length equals 11 residues. Trimming cost V 5 bases and J 9 bases, with 11 bases left between them. CDR3 region: CASSEGQLQYF. CDR3 bases: TGTGCCAGCAGTGAAGGACAATTGCAGTACTTC.